A single sample gave rise to the 18 T cell receptor beta chains below, sequenced in a study of T cells after yellow fever vaccination (dated by TCRdb to the late 2010s). The treatment or condition label, read with the paper, signifies: live attenuated yellow fever vaccine strain. Library prep was done by 5' RACE. The instrument given in TCRdb is Illumina NovaSeq 6000. The public reads were reanalyzed by TCRdb: fastp trimming at Q25, MiXCR alignment, in-frame beta chains only. One record per CDR3 amino acid sequence lists the most common genes and DNA. This sample holds 300,000 to 350,000 distinct CDR3 sequences; 3.5% to 4.5% were observed only once. The ten top clones hold around 19% of the sample. Sequences were derived from PBMCs, sampled 15 days after the yellow fever booster vaccination. The source is a young man who received the YFV17D yellow fever vaccine.

In this sample, this clonotype turned up many times. The chain is built from TRBV7-2 and TRBJ2-7, with D unclear. Germline-derived CDR1 and CDR2 are SGHTA and FQGNSA. Deletions cut 5 bases from V and 4 bases from J, with 12 bases between. The length of the CDR3 is 13 residues. CDR3 sequence reads: CASSSPGLYEQYF. The CDR3 region has the DNA TGTGCCAGCAGCAGTCCCGGGTTATACGAGCAGTACTTC.

The table lists this clonotype with a few counts. This rearrangement joins TRBV5-6 to TRBJ1-4, with D perhaps matching TRBD1 (5 bases). Per germline, CDR1 SGHDT and CDR2 YYEEEE. CDR3 length equals 16 residues. With 1 base removed from V and 11 bases from J, the gap between germline ends came to 21 bases. The CDR3, as DNA: TGTGCCAGCAGCTTGTTCGCCGGGACTCTCCGGGGCAAACTGTTTTTT. Protein sequence: CASSLFAGTLRGKLFF.

This clonotype was detected many times. The chain combines TRBV29-1 with TRBJ1-5; a possible D gene is TRBD1 (5 bases). CDR3 size: 14 residues. Trimming cost V 5 bases and J 5 bases, with 16 bases left between them. Looked up from germline, CDR1 is SQVTM and CDR2 is ANQGSEA. The CDR3 DNA reads TGCAGCGTTTCCGGGACCGGGTGGGATCAGCCCCAGCATTTT. Protein sequence: CSVSGTGWDQPQHF.

This clonotype turned up a few times. This chain uses TRBV28 with TRBJ1-4; D might be TRBD1 (6 bases). The V end lost 1 base, the J end lost 8 bases, and 17 bases lay between the germline ends. Per germline, CDR1 MDHEN and CDR2 SYDVKM. This CDR3 contains 16 residues. The DNA for the CDR3 is TGTGCCAGCAGTTTATCCCTGACAGGCGCTATAGAAAAACTGTTTTTT. Amino acid sequence: CASSLSLTGAIEKLFF.

This clonotype was counted at least ten times. The genes are TRBV27 and TRBJ2-3; D gene ambiguous. V was cut by 6 bases and J by 6 bases, with 16 bases left in between. Germline V gene lookup returns CDR1 MNHEY and CDR2 SMNVEV (reference sequence). The CDR3 covers 14 residues. The CDR3 bases are TGTGCCAGCAGCATGAGCCTCAAAGGGGATACGCAGTATTTT. Encoded protein: CASSMSLKGDTQYF.

This clonotype was observed a handful of times. The chain employs TRBV6-5 and TRBJ1-2; 9 nucleotides line up with TRBD1. Germline V gene sequence: CDR1 MNHEY, CDR2 SVGAGI. Trimming removed 0 bases from V and 7 bases from J; junction bases left unmatched: 6. CDR3 length: 15 amino acids. The CDR3 coding sequence is TGTGCCAGCAGTTACTCGGGACAGGGTCTAGGTGGCTACACCTTC. This sequence encodes CASSYSGQGLGGYTF.

This clonotype was recorded a few times. The V and J genes are TRBV5-1 and TRBJ1-1, with D maybe TRBD1 (6 bases). The CDR3 length is 13 residues. CDR1 is SGHRS and CDR2 is YFSETQ in the germline V gene. Trimming cost V 3 bases and J 4 bases, with 10 bases left between them. The CDR3 reads CASSSQGVTEAFF. CDR3 sequence (DNA): TGCGCCAGCAGCTCACAGGGTGTCACTGAAGCTTTCTTT. Full variable domain (remainder filled in from reference TRBV5-1 and TRBJ1-1): KAGVTQTPRYLIKTRGQQVTLSCSPISGHRSVSWYQQTPGQGLQFLFEYFSETQRNKGNFPGRFSGRQFSNSRSEMNVSTLELGDSALYLCASSSQGVTEAFFGQGTRLTVV.

The V and J genes are TRBV7-3 and TRBJ1-5, with D unresolved. Germline CDR1 SGHTA, CDR2 FQGTGA. Trimming shortened V by 5 bases and J by 10 bases, and 15 bases separated the two germline ends. This CDR3 is built from 13 residues. DNA for the CDR3: TGTGCCAGCAGCCCAAACCGGGGTGGACCCCAGCATTTT. Its translation: CASSPNRGGPQHF.

The V and J genes are TRBV3-1 and TRBJ2-3, with D possibly matching TRBD2 (5 bases). This CDR3 spans 15 amino acids. CDR1 and CDR2 from the germline V gene are LGHDT and YNNKEL (reference sequence). V lost 1 base and J 2 bases, leaving 10 bases between the germline ends. In nucleotides, the CDR3 is TGTGCCAGCAGCCAAGGGGCGGGCCTCACAGATACGCAGTATTTT. Its translation is CASSQGAGLTDTQYF.

This clonotype was counted ten times or more. The chain recombines TRBV29-1 with TRBJ1-1; TRBD1 is a possible D gene (6 bases). Trimming removed 3 bases at V and 4 bases at J, with 18 bases between. Germline assignment: CDR1 SQVTM and CDR2 ANQGSEA. The CDR3 contains 15 residues. Written as DNA, the CDR3 is TGCAGCGTTGACCCGGGGGCAGGGGCGGGCACTGAAGCTTTCTTT. This translates into CSVDPGAGAGTEAFF.

This clonotype was counted at least ten times. The rearrangement links TRBV29-1 to TRBJ2-3; 9 nucleotides align to TRBD1. Per the germline V gene, CDR1 is SQVTM and CDR2 is ANQGSEA. Trimming took 7 bases from V and 6 from J; bases not matched to a gene: 11. This CDR3 is 14 amino acids long. The CDR3 coding sequence is TGCAGCGGGTCGGGACAGGGTGGTTCGGATACGCAGTATTTT. Translating it yields CSGSGQGGSDTQYF.

The chain recombines TRBV24-1 with TRBJ1-1; unclear D gene. Per germline, CDR1 KGHDR and CDR2 SFDVKD. The CDR3 loop spans 12 amino acids. The V end was cut by 6 bases, the J end by 1 base, with 5 bases between. The CDR3 DNA is TGTGCCACCAGTCGGGGGAACACTGAAGCTTTCTTT. Residues: CATSRGNTEAFF.

There are many counts of this clonotype. V usage is TRBV6-2 or TRBV6-3 and J usage is TRBJ2-1; D is unclear. The CDR3 is made up of 10 amino acids. In germline, CDR1 is MNHEY, CDR2 SVGEGT. V lost 9 bases and J 10 bases, leaving 10 bases between the germline ends. CDR3 in DNA: TGTGCCAGGGACGCTCGCGAGCAGTTCTTC. Translated, it gives CARDAREQFF.

This clonotype has a handful of counts. The rearrangement links TRBV5-6 to TRBJ1-5, with D hard to call. The CDR3 is made up of 12 amino acids. Trimming removed 4 bases from V and 4 bases from J, with 6 bases in between. In germline, CDR1 is SGHDT, CDR2 YYEEEE. This CDR3 reads CASSVTNQPQHF. CDR3 DNA sequence: TGTGCCAGCAGCGTGACTAATCAGCCCCAGCATTTT.

This clonotype was observed a handful of times. The V call is TRBV7-9, the J call TRBJ2-1, with a tentative D call TRBD2 (6 bases). V lost 10 bases, J lost 8 bases, and 15 bases lay in between. CDR3 length: 12 amino acids. Per germline, CDR1 SEHNR and CDR2 FQNEAQ (reference sequence). CDR3 nucleotides: TGTGCCAAGGGACTCCTGGGGGATGAGCAGTTCTTC. Amino acids: CAKGLLGDEQFF.

This clonotype has just a few counts. The chain is built from TRBV29-1 and TRBJ2-5; D remains ambiguous. The V gene lost 8 bases and the J gene lost 0 bases, with 7 bases spanning the gap. Germline V CDR1 and CDR2: SQVTM, ANQGSEA. The CDR3 runs to 11 residues. The CDR3, as DNA: TGCAGCAAGACCTACCAAGAGACCCAGTACTTC. It encodes CSKTYQETQYF.

This clonotype was picked up a small number of times. V and J are TRBV19 and TRBJ1-5, with D unclear. The germline V gene encodes CDR1 LNHDA and CDR2 SQIVND (reference sequence). CDR3 length equals 11 residues. V was trimmed by 4 bases and J by 9 bases, leaving 7 bases between them. CDR3 sequence reads: CASSTPGPQHF. CDR3 nucleotide sequence: TGTGCCAGTAGTACCCCGGGGCCCCAGCATTTT.

As to this clonotype: Relative to the germline gene, one junction end is altered; a read error may explain this. V and J are TRBV7-2 and TRBJ1-4; the match to TRBD1 covers 11 bases. The CDR3 contains 17 residues. Germline CDR1 and CDR2: SGHTA and FQGNSA. CDR3 sequence reads: CASTLNGPGQGGEKLYF. The CDR3 coding sequence is TGTGCCAGCACCCTAAATGGACCGGGACAGGGGGGAGAAAAACTGTATTTT.